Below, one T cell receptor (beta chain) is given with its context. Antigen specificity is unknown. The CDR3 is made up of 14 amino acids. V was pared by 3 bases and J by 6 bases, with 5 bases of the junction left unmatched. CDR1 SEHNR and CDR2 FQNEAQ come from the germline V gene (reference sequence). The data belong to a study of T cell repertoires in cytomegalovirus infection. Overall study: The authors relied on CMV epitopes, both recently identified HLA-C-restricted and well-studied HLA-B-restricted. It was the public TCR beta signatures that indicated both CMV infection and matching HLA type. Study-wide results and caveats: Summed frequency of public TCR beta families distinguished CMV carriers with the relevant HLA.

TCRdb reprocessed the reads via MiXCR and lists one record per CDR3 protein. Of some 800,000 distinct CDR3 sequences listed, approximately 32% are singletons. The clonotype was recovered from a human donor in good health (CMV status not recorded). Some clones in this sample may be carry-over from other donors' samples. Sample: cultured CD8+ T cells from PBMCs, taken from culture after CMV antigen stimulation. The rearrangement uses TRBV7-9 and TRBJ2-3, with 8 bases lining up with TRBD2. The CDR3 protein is CASSFSGELDTQYF. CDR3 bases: TGTGCCAGCAGCTTTAGCGGGGAACTCGATACGCAGTATTTT.